Following are 25 T cell receptor beta chains from one sample sequenced in a study of beta chain features in type 1 diabetes. What was sequenced were expressed TCRB transcripts, since all of the isolated RNA had been reverse transcribed. Profiled with immunoSEQ multiplex PCR; TCRdb holds only in-frame clones, not every one. The table lists roughly 500,000 clones, 30% of them singletons. The sample consisted of naive CD4+ T cells from blood. The receptors come from a man aged 18 to 35 in good health.

This clone was recorded a few times. Distinct nucleotide sequences in the sample also encode this CDR3. The chain combines TRBV7-9 with TRBJ1-1; D gene uncertain. The ends were cut back, 1 base at V and 5 bases at J, with 8 bases in the middle. This CDR3 spans 13 amino acids. Germline V gene lookup returns CDR1 SEHNR and CDR2 FQNEAQ (reference sequence). The DNA of the CDR3 is TGTGCCAGCAGCTTAGTAGAAGGGACTGAAGCTTTCTTT. It encodes CASSLVEGTEAFF.

This clone was counted a few times. The V gene is TRBV7-9, the J gene TRBJ1-2, with no clear D. CDR3 length: 12 amino acids. V gave up 3 bases and J gave up 7 bases, with 9 bases separating them. The germline gives CDR1 SEHNR, CDR2 FQNEAQ (reference sequence). Here the CDR3 DNA reads TGTGCCAGCAGCTTGTCTGGCACTGGCTACACCTTC. Translated, it gives CASSLSGTGYTF.

This chain links TRBV14 with TRBJ2-7, with unresolved D. Germline CDR1 and CDR2: SGHDN and FVKESK. Trimming cost V 1 base and J 1 base, with 11 bases left between them. There are 15 residues in the CDR3. The CDR3 region has the DNA TGTGCCAGCAGCCAAGTCGGTGGTAGGTCCTACGAGCAGTACTTC. This codes for CASSQVGGRSYEQYF.

This sequence joins TRBV29-1 and TRBJ1-2; perhaps TRBD1 as D (5 bases). Germline values: CDR1 SQVTM, CDR2 ANQGSEA. The length of the CDR3 is 12 residues. V was cut by 4 bases and J by 4 bases, with 10 bases left in between. CDR3 bases: TGCAGCGTTGCCCAGGGTCTCTATGGCTACACCTTC. It is translated as CSVAQGLYGYTF.

This clone was counted only a few times. J is TRBJ2-3 and V is TRBV9; D remains ambiguous. CDR1 and CDR2 from the germline V gene are SGDLS and YYNGEE. The CDR3 is 13 residues long. Trimming took off 4 bases at V and 6 bases at J, with 12 bases between the two ends. CDR3 DNA sequence: TGTGCCAGCAGCTTTGACCGCCGGGATACGCAGTATTTT. Translating gives CASSFDRRDTQYF.

This clone occurred a few times. The chain combines TRBV7-2 with TRBJ2-3; D is unclear. The CDR3 contains 12 residues. The V and J ends lost 5 bases and 5 bases respectively, with 8 bases between them. Looked up from germline, CDR1 is SGHTA and CDR2 is FQGNSA. CDR3 DNA sequence: TGTGCCAGCAGCCCCGCGTTAGATACGCAGTATTTT. Protein sequence: CASSPALDTQYF.

This clone was seen more than once but under ten times. The chain is built from TRBV4-1 and TRBJ2-1; TRBD2 matches at 12 bases. The germline V gene encodes CDR1 MGHRA and CDR2 YSYEKL. This CDR3 is 17 amino acids long. V shed 0 bases, J shed 8 bases, and the junction held 8 bases outside the gene matches. This chain's CDR3 is CASSQDGTSGPWDEQFF. The CDR3 DNA is TGCGCCAGCAGCCAAGATGGGACTAGCGGGCCCTGGGATGAGCAGTTCTTC.

Worth noting for this clone: The sample carries other DNA sequences with the same CDR3. V and J are TRBV30 and TRBJ1-5; possible D gene TRBD1, 5 bases. Germline V CDR1 and CDR2: GTSNPN, SVGIG (reference sequence). This CDR3 is 13 amino acids long. The V end lost 3 bases, the J end lost 5 bases, and 11 bases lay between the germline ends. The CDR3 loop reads CAWSLRGDQPQHF. In DNA form, the CDR3 reads TGTGCCTGGAGCCTGAGGGGAGATCAGCCCCAGCATTTT.

The V and J genes are TRBV7-3 and TRBJ2-1, with D maybe TRBD2 (5 bases). Trimming removed 5 bases at V and 1 base at J, with 12 bases between. CDR3 length equals 15 residues. The germline CDR1 and CDR2 sequences are SGHTA and FQGTGA. The CDR3 sequence: CASSPEGGSYNEQFF. CDR3 bases: TGTGCCAGCAGCCCCGAGGGCGGGTCCTACAATGAGCAGTTCTTC.

The sample holds a few counts of this clone. The chain recombines TRBV5-6 with TRBJ2-5; D is tentatively TRBD1 or TRBD2 (5 bases each). CDR3 size: 12 residues. Germline V gene lookup returns CDR1 SGHDT and CDR2 YYEEEE. Trimming pared 4 bases from V and 5 bases from J, leaving 9 bases between. CDR3 amino acids: CASSPWGETQYF. For the CDR3, the DNA is TGTGCCAGCAGCCCCTGGGGGGAGACCCAGTACTTC.

The gene calls are TRBV19 and TRBJ2-7; 13 bases are shared with TRBD2. Germline CDR1 and CDR2: LNHDA and SQIVND (reference sequence). V shed 4 bases, J shed 2 bases, and the junction held 2 bases outside the gene matches. This CDR3 has 15 residues. The CDR3 region is CASSTGLAGTYEQYF. CDR3 DNA: TGTGCCAGTAGTACGGGACTAGCGGGGACCTACGAGCAGTACTTC.

V usage is TRBV21-1 and J usage is TRBJ2-7; TRBD2, as called in the table, went unchecked against the DNA. TRBV21-1 is reported as a pseudogene. The CDR3 sequence is 20 residues long. The DNA of the CDR3 is TGTGCCAGCAGCAAAGAACGCGGGCTAGCGGGGGTGGGACACTCCTACGAGCAGTACTTC. It specifies CASSKERGLAGVGHSYEQYF.

This clone was seen a handful of times. The rearrangement links TRBV10-3 to TRBJ2-3; D is unclear. V shed 5 bases and J shed 4 bases, with 10 bases lying between them. Germline lookup yields CDR1 ENHRY and CDR2 SYGVKD. The CDR3 totals 13 residues. In nucleotides, the CDR3 is TGTGCCATCAGTTCTCACCCCCCAGATACGCAGTATTTT. This encodes CAISSHPPDTQYF.

This clone came up a few times. CDR3 nucleotides: TGTGCCAGCAGTTACGCAGGCTCTAGCACAGATACGCAGTATTTT. This translates into CASSYAGSSTDTQYF. The chain joins TRBV6-5 to TRBJ2-3; D is undetermined. CDR1 is MNHEY and CDR2 is SVGAGI in the germline V gene. CDR3 size: 15 residues. The V gene lost 2 bases and the J gene lost 0 bases, with 9 bases spanning the gap.

This clone was found a few times. This sequence joins TRBV30 and TRBJ2-5; D is perhaps TRBD1 or TRBD2 (5 bases each). This CDR3 comprises 14 residues. The germline gives CDR1 GTSNPN, CDR2 SVGIG (reference sequence). V shed 0 bases and J shed 7 bases, with 15 bases lying between them. CDR3 sequence (DNA): TGTGCCTGGAGTGTATTGAGGGCACAGGCGACCCAGTACTTC. Protein sequence: CAWSVLRAQATQYF.

The gene calls are TRBV7-9 and TRBJ2-1, with 8 nucleotides matching TRBD2. CDR1 and CDR2 (germline): SEHNR, FQNEAQ (reference sequence). V shed 5 bases, J shed 3 bases, and the junction held 3 bases outside the gene matches. The CDR3 extends over 14 amino acids. The CDR3, as DNA: TGTGCCAGCAGCGCGGGGACTAGCTACAATGAGCAGTTCTTC. This encodes CASSAGTSYNEQFF.

This clone came up a few times. This chain joins TRBV7-9 and TRBJ2-5, with 10 bases identical to TRBD1. The CDR3 length is 14 residues. Germline V gene lookup returns CDR1 SEHNR and CDR2 FQNEAQ (reference sequence). V gave up 4 bases and J gave up 5 bases; unmatched junction bases: 4. DNA for the CDR3: TGTGCCAGCAGCTCGACAGGGGGCTTCGAGACCCAGTACTTC. It codes for CASSSTGGFETQYF.

The rearrangement joins TRBV29-1 to TRBJ2-7, with 8 nucleotides matching TRBD2. Losses at the gene ends were 0 bases for V and 5 bases for J; bases not matched to a gene: 9. From germline, CDR1 is SQVTM and CDR2 ANQGSEA. This CDR3 comprises 15 residues. The DNA for the CDR3 is TGCAGCGTTGAAGATCCACGGACTAGCCCCCACGAGCAGTACTTC. Its protein product is CSVEDPRTSPHEQYF.

This clone was counted a few times. The chain couples TRBV2 to TRBJ1-5; 9 bases map to TRBD1. The CDR3 runs 15 residues. Germline V gene sequence: CDR1 SNHLY, CDR2 FYNNEI. Germline trimming cut 3 bases from V and 7 bases from J; bases unmatched to any gene: 7. The CDR3 DNA reads TGTGCCAGCAGTGACGGACAGGGGTTAGTGCAGCCCCAGCATTTT. Amino acids: CASSDGQGLVQPQHF.

This clone occurred once. The chain combines TRBV6-1 with TRBJ2-1, with D unclear. The CDR3 covers 12 residues. CDR1 is MNHNS, CDR2 SASEGT, per germline. V was clipped by 5 bases and J by 6 bases, with 8 bases between them. The CDR3 reads CASSSFFNEQFF. The CDR3 DNA reads as TGTGCCAGCAGTTCCTTTTTCAATGAGCAGTTCTTC.

This clone was detected only a few times. Distinct nucleotide sequences in the sample also encode this CDR3. The chain couples TRBV7-9 to TRBJ2-5; D uncertain. V was pared by 5 bases and J by 4 bases, with 11 bases between. The CDR3 has 13 amino acids. Germline loops: CDR1 SEHNR, CDR2 FQNEAQ (reference sequence). CDR3 coding DNA: TGTGCCAGCAGCCTCACCGGCGGAGAGACCCAGTACTTC. Its protein is CASSLTGGETQYF.

This clone has a handful of counts. The genes are TRBV14 and TRBJ2-1; D uncertain. V was shortened by 6 bases and J by 9 bases, with 9 bases between the two germline ends. The CDR3 length is 11 residues. CDR1 and CDR2 from the germline V gene are SGHDN and FVKESK. The DNA of the CDR3 is TGTGCCAGCAGTGCAGTATTTGAGCAGTTCTTC. Protein sequence: CASSAVFEQFF. Full variable domain (outside the CDR3, taken from reference TRBV14 and TRBJ2-1): EAGVTQFPSHSVIEKGQTVTLRCDPISGHDNLYWYRRVMGKEIKFLLHFVKESKQDESGMPNNRFLAERTGGTYSTLKVQPAELEDSGVYFCASSAVFEQFFGPGTRLTVL.

The CDR3 nucleotides are TGTGCCAGCAGTGGAGGACTAGCGGGAGGCTACGAGCAGTACTTC. Its protein is CASSGGLAGGYEQYF. V is TRBV6-1 and J is TRBJ2-7, with 14 bases lining up with TRBD2. The germline gives CDR1 MNHNS, CDR2 SASEGT. The CDR3 covers 15 residues. J lost 3 bases, V lost 4 bases, and 2 bases had no gene match.

The CDR3 sequence is CASSPGTGEEKLFF. As DNA, the CDR3 is TGTGCCAGCAGCCCAGGGACAGGAGAAGAAAAACTGTTTTTT. This sequence joins TRBV9 and TRBJ1-4; 8 nucleotides align to TRBD1. The CDR3 length is 14 residues. The V gene's germline CDR1 is SGDLS and CDR2 YYNGEE. Unmatched junction bases numbered 7, after V lost 4 bases and J lost 8 bases. Combining the CDR3 with reference TRBV9 and TRBJ1-4 gives the whole variable domain DSGVTQTPKHLITATGQRVTLRCSPRSGDLSVYWYQQSLDQGLQFLIQYYNGEERAKGNILERFSAQQFPDLHSELNLSSLELGDSALYFCASSPGTGEEKLFFGSGTQLSVL.

In this sample, this clone turned up a few times. The genes are TRBV4-1 and TRBJ2-5; TRBD1 matches at 8 bases. The CDR3 loop spans 15 amino acids. In germline, CDR1 is MGHRA, CDR2 YSYEKL. V was clipped by 3 bases and J by 4 bases; unmatched bases: 7. The CDR3 DNA sequence: TGCGCCAGCAGCCATGCAGGGGGCCGGAGAGAGACCCAGTACTTC. This encodes CASSHAGGRRETQYF.